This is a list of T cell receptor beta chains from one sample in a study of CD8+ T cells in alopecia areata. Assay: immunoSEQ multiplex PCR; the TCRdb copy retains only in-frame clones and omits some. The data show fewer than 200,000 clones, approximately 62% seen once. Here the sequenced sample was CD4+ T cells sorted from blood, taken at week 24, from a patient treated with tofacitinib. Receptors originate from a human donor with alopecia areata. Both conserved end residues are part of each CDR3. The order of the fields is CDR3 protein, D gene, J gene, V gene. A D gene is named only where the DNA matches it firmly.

CAWTGAGIKYNEQFF,NA,TRBJ2-1,TRBV30
CSVEGRGRDVAFF,TRBD1,TRBJ1-1,TRBV29-1
CSPHNPQGSPRSGELFF,TRBD1,TRBJ2-2,TRBV29-1
CASSAHGTGANVLTF,NA,TRBJ2-6,TRBV9
CAWSVFPQETQYF,NA,TRBJ2-5,TRBV30
CSVAPMQGRNYEQYF,NA,TRBJ2-7,TRBV29-1
CSVSSNSGQPQHF,NA,TRBJ1-5,TRBV29-1
CASSYAETQYF,NA,TRBJ2-5,TRBV6-6
CATTQGDSSSYEQYF,TRBD1,TRBJ2-7,TRBV15
CAISEGQSQPQHF,NA,TRBJ1-5,TRBV10-3
CSVPEAGLAFYNEQFF,TRBD2,TRBJ2-1,TRBV29-1
CASSSALAGEDTQYF,TRBD2,TRBJ2-3,TRBV5-1
CASSVALRGPSTDTQYF,NA,TRBJ2-3,TRBV9
CASSSRQGQIEQYF,TRBD1,TRBJ2-7,TRBV5-1
CASSPPGSRKLEQFF,NA,TRBJ2-1,TRBV5-1